A selection of T cell receptor beta chains follows, all from one sample in a study of metastatic and nonmetastatic thyroid tumors. Using MiXCR, TCRdb re-called clones from the PCR reads. The repertoire includes some 7,800 clones, approximately 33% of them detected once, and 20% sits in the top ten. Specimen: tumor tissue. These receptors were obtained from a female donor with papillary thyroid cancer or a benign thyroid nodule (not recorded which). Some clones in this sample may be carry-over from other donors' samples. Both conserved end residues are part of each CDR3. A D gene is named only where the DNA matches it firmly. The size entry is marked missing in some rows and otherwise reads once, few, many or a size class.

.,.,TRBJ1-2,TRBV6-1,TGTGCCAGCAGCCGAGGTCACTACTATGGCTACACCTTC,CASSRGHYYGYTF
few,.,TRBJ1-1,TRBV27,TGTGCCAGCAGTTCCCCCGGACATGCCGGAGCTGAAGCTTTCTTT,CASSSPGHAGAEAFF
.,.,TRBJ2-1,TRBV11-2,TGTGCCAGCAGCTTAGCCTCGCTAAATGAGCAGTTCTTC,CASSLASLNEQFF
few,.,TRBJ1-5,TRBV19,TGTGCCAGTAGTTTCGGGCAGGGTGGTGGTCGGCCCCAGCATTTT,CASSFGQGGGRPQHF
many,.,TRBJ2-7,TRBV14,TGTGCCAGCAGCGACGGAGGCAATTTTCCCTACGAGCAGTACTTC,CASSDGGNFPYEQYF
.,.,TRBJ1-3,TRBV19,TGTGCCAGTAGGAAAACAGGGTCCGGAAACACCATATATTTT,CASRKTGSGNTIYF
.,.,TRBJ2-7,TRBV4-3,TGCGCCAGCAGGGAAGGGGGGTGGTCCGAGCAGTACTTC,CASREGGWSEQYF
.,.,TRBJ1-2,TRBV6-1,TGTGCCAGCAGGTCGGACAGCCCCTATGGCTACACCTTC,CASRSDSPYGYTF
.,.,TRBJ1-2,TRBV6-1,TGTGCCAGCTCGCGCCGCGAGGGAAGCGGGGGCTATGGCTACACCTTC,CASSRREGSGGYGYTF
.,.,TRBJ2-4,TRBV12-3/TRBV12-4,TGTGCCAGCAGTTTCGGCGGGAAAAACATTCAGTACTTC,CASSFGGKNIQYF
.,TRBD1,TRBJ1-2,TRBV2,TGTGCCAGCAATACCGGGACAGGGGCCTATGGCTACACCTTC,CASNTGTGAYGYTF
few,.,TRBJ2-1,TRBV7-8,TGTGCCAGCAGCTTAAGAGGGGAGCAGTTCTTC,CASSLRGEQFF
.,.,TRBJ2-4,TRBV12-3/TRBV12-4,TGTGCCAGCAGTTACGACCCCGAAAACATTCAGTACTTC,CASSYDPENIQYF
.,.,TRBJ2-2,TRBV6-2/TRBV6-3,TGTGCCAGCAGTTACGGCAGGGAGAGCACCGGGGAGCTGTTTTTT,CASSYGRESTGELFF
.,.,TRBJ2-5,TRBV20-1,TGCAGTGCGCACGGGACTTACCAAGAGACCCAGTACTTC,CSAHGTYQETQYF
.,.,TRBJ1-1,TRBV27,TGTGCCAGCAGTAATCGGGGGGGCACTGAAGCTTTCTTT,CASSNRGGTEAFF
.,TRBD1,TRBJ1-5,TRBV5-1,TGCGCCAGCAGCTCCACAGGGGACTTAAATCAGCCCCAGCATTTT,CASSSTGDLNQPQHF
.,TRBD2,TRBJ2-2,TRBV24-1,TGTGCCACCGGTGACCTAGCGGGAGGTGACACCGGGGAGCTGTTTTTT,CATGDLAGGDTGELFF